This T cell receptor beta chain was found in a study of T cells in localized non-small cell lung cancer. About this clone: Antigen: not known.

The ends lost 0 bases at V and 9 bases at J; junction bases unmatched: 6. Germline assignment: CDR1 SGDLS and CDR2 YYNGEE. This CDR3 region has 14 residues. Some clones are missing from TCRdb's copy, which holds only in-frame ones; the method was immunoSEQ multiplex PCR. The data hold about 11,000 clones, with 90% to 95% observed a single time. Study results and limitations: Exceeding tumor, uninvolved adjacent lung had the highest T cell clonality. The study linked higher blood T cell density to longer overall survival.

The chain recombines TRBV9 with TRBJ2-1; 7 positions match TRBD2. This specimen was peripheral blood, taken before any cancer treatment. The receptor was derived from a male donor at least 60 years old with stage III lung adenocarcinoma. Written as DNA, the CDR3 is TGTGCCAGCAGCGTAGGCGGGAGAGATAGTGAGCAGTTCTTC. This translates into CASSVGGRDSEQFF.